The clone carrying this TCR beta chain appeared many times. Its antigen remains unknown. CDR3 size: 17 residues. V was pared by 2 bases and J by 4 bases, with 13 bases of the junction left unmatched. CDR1 is SGHTA, CDR2 FQGNSA, per germline. The time point is: persistent/refractory GD, antithyroid drugs over 5 years with positive TRAb. PBMC RNA served as the TCR library source. A blood draw put approximately 9 milliliters of peripheral blood into EDTA tubes. This sample was taken from a study of regulatory T cells in long-lasting Graves disease. Study conclusions and caveats: New patients shared 750 to 1,000 public clonotypes, and persistent patients shared more, with 2,741. Segments TRBV28, TRBJ1-2 and TRBJ2-5 showed preferential usage in persistent disease.

Through Arm-PCR of CDR3 regions and iRepertoire HTBI primers, TCR beta libraries were built. Authors' data handling: Detected in the samples were 55 to 65 TRBV and 12 to 15 TRBJ segments. Each CDR3 protein gets one entry after TCRdb re-called the multiplex PCR reads with MiXCR. The V and J calls, along with clone size, are taken from TCRdb and not from the paper's own processing. The sample holds roughly 300,000 distinct CDR3 sequences, around 20% seen once. The source was peripheral blood mononuclear cells (PBMCs), collected when the disease was refractory, from a patient treated with antithyroid drugs. The TCR originated in a female donor with Graves disease. This rearrangement joins TRBV7-2 to TRBJ1-2; 7 bases align to TRBD1. CDR3 in amino acids: CASSLYTSTGSSYGYTF. CDR3 nucleotides: TGTGCCAGCAGCTTATACACATCGACAGGGTCTAGCTATGGCTACACCTTC.